The present entry profiles one TCR beta chain with its context. Antigen: not known. The germline gives CDR1 SGHVS, CDR2 FNYEAQ. CDR3 length equals 14 residues. Trimming at V came to 5 bases and at J to 13 bases, leaving 17 bases not matched to a gene. The data derive from a study of T cell responses to AZD1222 COVID-19 vaccine. The data were produced by immunoSEQ multiplex PCR, yet TCRdb's version contains in-frame clones alone and is incomplete. Of 84,000 or so clones in the sample, around 91% were seen once. Study-wide points: Seropositive status at baseline applied to only five to seven AZD1222 recipients.

Sequenced material: peripheral blood, taken on day 0 of MenACWY control vaccination. This chain connects TRBV7-6 to TRBJ2-7, with TRBD1 matching over 7 bases. The receptor's source is an adult in good health. CDR3 amino acids: CASSPPDRELFLYF. The CDR3 DNA is TGTGCCAGCAGCCCCCCCGACAGGGAACTATTCCTCTACTTC. Supplemented by reference TRBV7-6 and TRBJ2-7, the full variable domain reads GAGVSQSPRYKVTKRGQDVALRCDPISGHVSLYWYRQALGQGPEFLTYFNYEAQQDKSGLPNDRFSAERPEGSISTLTIQRTEQRDSAMYRCASSPPDRELFLYFGPGTRLTVT.